This TCR beta chain stems from a study of blood T cell repertoires in COVID-19. Study summary: Acute-phase and convalescent COVID-19 samples originated in the United States, Italy and Spain.

This CDR3 has 12 amino acids. Germline V lookup: CDR1 SNHLY, CDR2 FYNNEI. The V end was cut by 6 bases, the J end by 5 bases, with 11 bases between. Two consecutive negative NP/OP PCR tests, clearance, or resolved symptoms defined Cohort 3 recovery. Sequencing used immunoSEQ multiplex PCR; TCRdb keeps in-frame clones, though not all of them. The sample shows approximately 480,000 clones, roughly 87% of them seen only once. This rearrangement joins TRBV2 to TRBJ2-7; tentatively, D is TRBD1 (6 bases). The TCR was taken from a young woman who had recovered from COVID-19. Sequencing input: PBMCs or T cells enriched from blood (not recorded which). The CDR3 protein is CASRAYRDEQYF. CDR3 nucleotides: TGTGCCAGCAGGGCGTACAGGGACGAGCAGTACTTC. Variable domain in full (rest from reference TRBV2 and TRBJ2-7): EPEVTQTPSHQVTQMGQEVILRCVPISNHLYFYWYRQILGQKVEFLVSFYNNEISEKSEIFDDQFSVERPDGSNFTLKIRSTKLEDSAMYFCASRAYRDEQYFGPGTRLTVT.